This TCR beta chain was captured by sequencing in a study of blood T cell repertoires in COVID-19. The overall study: Specimens from acute and convalescent COVID-19 originated in the United States, Italy and Spain.

Adults between roughly 18 and 90 years of age took part from under 30 US areas. Clinical history as reported by participants underpinned cohort assignment. Two negative PCRs, clearance, or symptom resolution characterized the recovered Cohort 3 donors. The CDR3 loop spans 14 amino acids. Losses at the gene ends were 3 bases for V and 7 bases for J; bases not matched to a gene: 7. Germline V gene sequence: CDR1 MGHDK, CDR2 SYGVNS. Profiling relied on immunoSEQ multiplex PCR, and the TCRdb table lists in-frame clones only, not all of them. This sample has 160,000 or so clones, with 82% found just once. This sequence joins TRBV25-1 and TRBJ2-7, with TRBD1 identical over 9 bases. The sequence was collected from a man between 60 and 70 years old who had recovered from COVID-19. Sequences were obtained from PBMCs or T cells enriched from blood (not recorded which). The CDR3 here is CASSDGTGIGEQYF. CDR3 in DNA: TGTGCCAGCAGTGACGGGACAGGGATAGGGGAGCAGTACTTC.